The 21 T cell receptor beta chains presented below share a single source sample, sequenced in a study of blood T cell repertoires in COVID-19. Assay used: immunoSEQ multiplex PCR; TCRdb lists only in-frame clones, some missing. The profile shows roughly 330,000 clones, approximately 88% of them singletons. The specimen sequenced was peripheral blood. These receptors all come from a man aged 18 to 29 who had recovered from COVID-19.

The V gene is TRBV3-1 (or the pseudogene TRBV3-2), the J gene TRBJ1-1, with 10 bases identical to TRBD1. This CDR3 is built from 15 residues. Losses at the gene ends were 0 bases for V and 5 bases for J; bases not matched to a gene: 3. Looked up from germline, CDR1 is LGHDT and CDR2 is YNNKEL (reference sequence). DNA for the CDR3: TGTGCCAGCAGCCAAGACGGGACAGGGGTTACTGAAGCTTTCTTT. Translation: CASSQDGTGVTEAFF.

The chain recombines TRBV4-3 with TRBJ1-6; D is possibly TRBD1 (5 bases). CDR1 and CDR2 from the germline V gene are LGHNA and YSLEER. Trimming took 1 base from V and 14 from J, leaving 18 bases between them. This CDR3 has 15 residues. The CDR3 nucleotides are TGCGCCAGCAGCCAAGTCGAGTACGGGGGACGGACCCTCCACTTT. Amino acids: CASSQVEYGGRTLHF.

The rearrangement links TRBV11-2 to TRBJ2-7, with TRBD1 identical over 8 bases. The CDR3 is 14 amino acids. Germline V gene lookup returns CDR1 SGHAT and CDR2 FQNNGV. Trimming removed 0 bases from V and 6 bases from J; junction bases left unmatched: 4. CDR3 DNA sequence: TGTGCCAGCAGCTTAGACAGGGGGCTGGTCGAGCAGTACTTC. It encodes CASSLDRGLVEQYF.

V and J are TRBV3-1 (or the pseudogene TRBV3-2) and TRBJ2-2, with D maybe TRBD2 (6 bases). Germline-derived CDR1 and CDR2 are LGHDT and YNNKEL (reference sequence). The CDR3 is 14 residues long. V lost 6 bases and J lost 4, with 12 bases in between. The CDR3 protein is CASSPGLVTGELFF. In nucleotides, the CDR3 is TGTGCCAGCAGTCCGGGACTGGTCACCGGGGAGCTGTTTTTT.

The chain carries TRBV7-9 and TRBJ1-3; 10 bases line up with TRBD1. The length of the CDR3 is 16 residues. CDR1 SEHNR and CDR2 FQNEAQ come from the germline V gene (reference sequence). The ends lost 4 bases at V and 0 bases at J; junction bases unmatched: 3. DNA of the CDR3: TGTGCCAGCAGCTCGGGACAGGGGTACTCTGGAAACACCATATATTTT. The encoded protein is CASSSGQGYSGNTIYF.

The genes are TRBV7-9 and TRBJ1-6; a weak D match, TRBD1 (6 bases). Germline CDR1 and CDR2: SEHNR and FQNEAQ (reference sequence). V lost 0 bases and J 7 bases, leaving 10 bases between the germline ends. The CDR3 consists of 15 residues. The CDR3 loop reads CASSLAQGPNSPLHF. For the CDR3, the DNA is TGTGCCAGCAGCTTAGCTCAGGGGCCAAATTCACCCCTCCACTTT.

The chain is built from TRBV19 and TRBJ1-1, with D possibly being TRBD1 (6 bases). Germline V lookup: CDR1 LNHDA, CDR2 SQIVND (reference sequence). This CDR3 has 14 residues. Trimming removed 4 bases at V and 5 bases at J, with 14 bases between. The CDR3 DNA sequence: TGTGCCAGTAGTACCTCTAGGGGGGGAACTGAAGCTTTCTTT. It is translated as CASSTSRGGTEAFF.

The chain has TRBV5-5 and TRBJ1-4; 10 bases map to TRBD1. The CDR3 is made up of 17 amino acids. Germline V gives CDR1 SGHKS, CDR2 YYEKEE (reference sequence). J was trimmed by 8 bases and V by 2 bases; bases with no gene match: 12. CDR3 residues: CASSLVRSGTGEEKLFF. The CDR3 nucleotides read TGTGCCAGCAGCTTAGTTAGGTCCGGGACAGGGGAGGAAAAACTGTTTTTT. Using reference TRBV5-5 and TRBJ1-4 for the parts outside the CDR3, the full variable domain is DAGVTQSPTHLIKTRGQQVTLRCSPISGHKSVSWYQQVLGQGPQFIFQYYEKEERGRGNFPDRFSARQFPNYSSELNVNALLLGDSALYLCASSLVRSGTGEEKLFFGSGTQLSVL.

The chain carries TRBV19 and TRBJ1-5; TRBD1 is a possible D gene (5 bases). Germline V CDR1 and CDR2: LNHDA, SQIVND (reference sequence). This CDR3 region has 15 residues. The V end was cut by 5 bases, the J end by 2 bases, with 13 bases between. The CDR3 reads CASSDQGIGNQPQHF. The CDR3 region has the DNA TGTGCCAGTAGTGACCAGGGAATAGGCAATCAGCCCCAGCATTTT.

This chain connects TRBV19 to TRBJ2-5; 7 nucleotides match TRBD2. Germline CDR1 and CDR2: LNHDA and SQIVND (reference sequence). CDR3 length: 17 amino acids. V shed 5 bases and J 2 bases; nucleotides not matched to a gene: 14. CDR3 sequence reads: CASSLSGRRELQETQYF. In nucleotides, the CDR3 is TGTGCCAGTAGTCTCTCCGGTCGGCGGGAGCTACAAGAGACCCAGTACTTC.

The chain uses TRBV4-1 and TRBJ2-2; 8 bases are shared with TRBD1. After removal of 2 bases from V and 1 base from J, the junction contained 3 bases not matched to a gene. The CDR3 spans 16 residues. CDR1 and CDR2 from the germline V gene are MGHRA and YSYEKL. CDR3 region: CASSQKGTGNTGELFF. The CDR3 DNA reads TGCGCCAGCAGCCAAAAGGGGACAGGGAACACCGGGGAGCTGTTTTTT.

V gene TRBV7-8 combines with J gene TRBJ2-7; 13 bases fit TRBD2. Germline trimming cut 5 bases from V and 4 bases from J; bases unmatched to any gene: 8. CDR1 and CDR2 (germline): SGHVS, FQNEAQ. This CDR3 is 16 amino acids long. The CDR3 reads CASSPLLAGGLYEQYF. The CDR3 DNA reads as TGTGCCAGCAGCCCATTACTAGCGGGAGGGTTATACGAGCAGTACTTC.

In DNA, the CDR3 is TGTGCCAGCAGCTTAGGTTTACAGGGGGTGAGTACGCAGTATTTT. This translates into CASSLGLQGVSTQYF. The chain links TRBV7-6 to TRBJ2-3; 8 nucleotides align to TRBD1. Looked up from germline, CDR1 is SGHVS and CDR2 is FNYEAQ. The CDR3 totals 15 residues. After removal of 1 base from V and 8 bases from J, the junction contained 8 bases not matched to a gene.

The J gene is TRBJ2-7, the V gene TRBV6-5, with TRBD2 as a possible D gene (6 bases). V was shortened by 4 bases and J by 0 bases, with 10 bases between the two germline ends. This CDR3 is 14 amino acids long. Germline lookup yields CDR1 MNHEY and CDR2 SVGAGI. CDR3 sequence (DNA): TGTGCCAGCAGTTCGGTGGGGGGCTCCTACGAGCAGTACTTC. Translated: CASSSVGGSYEQYF.

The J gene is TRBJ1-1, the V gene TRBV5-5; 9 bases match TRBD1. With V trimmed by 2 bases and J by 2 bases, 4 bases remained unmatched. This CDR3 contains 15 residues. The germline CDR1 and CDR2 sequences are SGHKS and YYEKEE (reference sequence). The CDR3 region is CASSFNRGPNTEAFF. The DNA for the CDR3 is TGTGCCAGCAGCTTTAACAGGGGGCCTAACACTGAAGCTTTCTTT.

The CDR3 loop reads CASSHGLFQQYF. The CDR3 DNA reads as TGTGCCAGCAGCCACGGACTTTTCCAGCAGTACTTC. The chain couples TRBV11-2 to TRBJ2-7, with D maybe TRBD2 (5 bases). The CDR3 covers 12 residues. In germline, CDR1 is SGHAT, CDR2 FQNNGV. The V end lost 5 bases, the J end lost 8 bases, and 13 bases lay between the germline ends.

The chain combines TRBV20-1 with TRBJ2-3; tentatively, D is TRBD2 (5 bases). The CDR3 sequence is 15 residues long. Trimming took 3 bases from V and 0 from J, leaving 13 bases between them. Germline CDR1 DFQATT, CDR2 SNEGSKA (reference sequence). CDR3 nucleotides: TGCAGTGCTAGTTCTCCGGGGATTAGCACAGATACGCAGTATTTT. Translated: CSASSPGISTDTQYF.

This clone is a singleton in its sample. The CDR3 spells CASSREGTVNTEAFF. The CDR3, as DNA: TGTGCCAGCTCCCGAGAAGGCACAGTGAACACTGAAGCTTTCTTT. The rearrangement joins TRBV18 to TRBJ1-1; D gene ambiguous. From germline, CDR1 is KGHSH and CDR2 LQKENI. The CDR3 totals 15 residues. The ends were cut back, 6 bases at V and 0 bases at J, with 14 bases in the middle. Full variable domain (rest looked up from reference TRBV18 and TRBJ1-1): NAGVMQNPRHLVRRRGQEARLRCSPMKGHSHVYWYRQLPEEGLKFMVYLQKENIIDESGMPKERFSAEFPKEGPSILRIQQVVRGDSAAYFCASSREGTVNTEAFFGQGTRLTVV.

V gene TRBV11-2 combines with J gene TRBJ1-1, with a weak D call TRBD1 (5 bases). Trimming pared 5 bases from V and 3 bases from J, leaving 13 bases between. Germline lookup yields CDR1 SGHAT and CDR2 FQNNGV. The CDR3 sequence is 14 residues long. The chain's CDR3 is CASSPLDTYTEAFF. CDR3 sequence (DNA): TGTGCCAGCAGCCCATTGGACACTTACACTGAAGCTTTCTTT.

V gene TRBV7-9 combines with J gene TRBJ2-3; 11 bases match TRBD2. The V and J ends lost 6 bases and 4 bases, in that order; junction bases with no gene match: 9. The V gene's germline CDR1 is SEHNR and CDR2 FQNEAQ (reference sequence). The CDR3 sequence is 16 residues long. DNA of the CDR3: TGTGCCAGCAGTTTCTCCGGGACTAGCGGATCAGATACGCAGTATTTT. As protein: CASSFSGTSGSDTQYF.

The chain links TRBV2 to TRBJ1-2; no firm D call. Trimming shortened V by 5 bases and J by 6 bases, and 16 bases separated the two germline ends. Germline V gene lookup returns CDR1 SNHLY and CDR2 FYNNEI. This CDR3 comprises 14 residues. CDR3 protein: CASSIKRYSDGYTF. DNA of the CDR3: TGTGCCAGCAGTATCAAACGCTATTCTGATGGCTACACCTTC.